This TCR beta chain was recorded in a study of T cells expressing NK-cell markers. Across the whole study: Just one sequenced donor of eight was HCMV-seronegative, while seven were seropositive. Overall study findings and caveats: Roughly 6 of the donors carried dominant NKG2C+ clonotypes that took up 1.0-7.0% of their CD8+ T cells.

Note on this clonotype: Its antigen is not identified.

The CDR3 spans 15 residues. The germline CDR1 and CDR2 sequences are SGHRS and YFSETQ. TCRdb reprocessed the 5' RACE reads, with one entry per CDR3 protein and no DNA. The sample totals 400,000 or so distinct CDR3 sequences; its top ten clones hold around 10%. The chain carries TRBV5-1 and TRBJ2-2; TCRdb names TRBD1, which stays unverified in the absence of DNA. The source is a woman between 50 and 59 years old in good health. What was sequenced was blood T cells: a sorted CD56 or NKG2C T cell subset, CD4+ or CD8+ T cells, or bulk PBMC T cells (not recorded which). CDR3 region: CASEGAGMNTGELFF.